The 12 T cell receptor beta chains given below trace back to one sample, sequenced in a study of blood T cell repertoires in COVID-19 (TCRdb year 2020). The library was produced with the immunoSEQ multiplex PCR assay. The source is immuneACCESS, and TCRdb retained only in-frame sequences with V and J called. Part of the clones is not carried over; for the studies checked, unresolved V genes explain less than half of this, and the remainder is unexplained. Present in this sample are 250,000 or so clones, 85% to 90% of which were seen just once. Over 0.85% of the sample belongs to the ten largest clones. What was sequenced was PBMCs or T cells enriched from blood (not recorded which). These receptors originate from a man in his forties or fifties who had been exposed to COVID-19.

CDR3 sequence (DNA): TGTGCCAGCAGCTTGGGGGCCCTTCACTACAATGAGCAGTTCTTC. It is translated as CASSLGALHYNEQFF. V gene TRBV13 combines with J gene TRBJ2-1; perhaps TRBD1 as D (6 bases). The germline CDR1 and CDR2 sequences are PRHDT and FYEKMQ (reference sequence). The CDR3 extends over 15 amino acids. The germline V and J ends were trimmed by 3 bases and 3 bases, with 12 bases remaining between them.

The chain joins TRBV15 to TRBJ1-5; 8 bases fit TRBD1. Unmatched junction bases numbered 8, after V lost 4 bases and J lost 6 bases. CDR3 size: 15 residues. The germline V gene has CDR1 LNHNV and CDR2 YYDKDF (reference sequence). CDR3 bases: TGTGCCACCAGCACCCGACAGGGGAGAGGTCAGCCCCAGCATTTT. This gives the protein CATSTRQGRGQPQHF.

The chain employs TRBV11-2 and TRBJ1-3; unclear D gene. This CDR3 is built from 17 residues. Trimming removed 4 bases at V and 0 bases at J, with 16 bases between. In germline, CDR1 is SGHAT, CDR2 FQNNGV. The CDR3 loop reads CASSSLWSVSSGNTIYF. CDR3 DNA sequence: TGTGCCAGCAGCTCTTTGTGGAGCGTAAGCTCTGGAAACACCATATATTTT.

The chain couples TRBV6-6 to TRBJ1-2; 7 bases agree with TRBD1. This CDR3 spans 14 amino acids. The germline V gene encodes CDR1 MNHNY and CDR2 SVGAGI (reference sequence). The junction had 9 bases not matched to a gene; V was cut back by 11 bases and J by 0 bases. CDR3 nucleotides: TGTGCCGGAGGTAGGGGACAGTCTAACTATGGCTACACCTTC. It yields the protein CAGGRGQSNYGYTF.

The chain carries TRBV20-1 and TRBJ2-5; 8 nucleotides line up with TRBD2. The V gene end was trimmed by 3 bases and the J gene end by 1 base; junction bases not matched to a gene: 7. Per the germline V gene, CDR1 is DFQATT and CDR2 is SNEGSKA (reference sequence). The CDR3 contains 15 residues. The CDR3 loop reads CSASRAGGLQETQYF. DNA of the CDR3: TGCAGTGCTAGTCGGGCGGGGGGTCTCCAAGAGACCCAGTACTTC.

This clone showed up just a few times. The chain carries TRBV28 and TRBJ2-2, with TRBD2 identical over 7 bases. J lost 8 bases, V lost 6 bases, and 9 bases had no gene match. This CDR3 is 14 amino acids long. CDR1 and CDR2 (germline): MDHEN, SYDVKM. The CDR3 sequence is CASSPRLAQGELFF. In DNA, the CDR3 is TGTGCCAGCAGCCCCCGACTAGCACAAGGGGAGCTGTTTTTT.

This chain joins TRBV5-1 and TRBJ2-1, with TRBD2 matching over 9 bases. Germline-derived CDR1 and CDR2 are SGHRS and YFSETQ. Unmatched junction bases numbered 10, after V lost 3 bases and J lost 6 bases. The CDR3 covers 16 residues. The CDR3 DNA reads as TGCGCCAGCAGCTCCAACCCTAGCGGGATAATCAATGAGCAGTTCTTC. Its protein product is CASSSNPSGIINEQFF.

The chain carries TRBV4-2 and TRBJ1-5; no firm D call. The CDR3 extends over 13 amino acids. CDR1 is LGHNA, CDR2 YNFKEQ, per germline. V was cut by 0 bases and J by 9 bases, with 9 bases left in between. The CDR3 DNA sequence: TGTGCCAGCAGCCAAGATATCCTTTTGCCCCAGCATTTT. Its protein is CASSQDILLPQHF.

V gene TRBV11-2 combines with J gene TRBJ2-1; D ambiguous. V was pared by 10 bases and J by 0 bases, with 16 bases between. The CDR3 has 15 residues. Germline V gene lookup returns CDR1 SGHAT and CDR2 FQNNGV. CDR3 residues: CATRRLRSSYNEQFF. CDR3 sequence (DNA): TGTGCCACCCGCCGATTGCGGAGCTCCTACAATGAGCAGTTCTTC.

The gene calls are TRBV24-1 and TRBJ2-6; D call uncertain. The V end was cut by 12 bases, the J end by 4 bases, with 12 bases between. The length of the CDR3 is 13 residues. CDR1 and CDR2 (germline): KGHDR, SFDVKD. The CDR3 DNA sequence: TGTGCCTCCGCAGGAAACGGGGCCAACGTCCTGACTTTC. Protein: CASAGNGANVLTF.

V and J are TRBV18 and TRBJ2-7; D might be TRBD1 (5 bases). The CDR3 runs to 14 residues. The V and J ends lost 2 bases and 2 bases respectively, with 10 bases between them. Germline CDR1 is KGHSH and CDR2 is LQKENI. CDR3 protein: CASSPAAGTYEQYV. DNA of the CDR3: TGTGCCAGCTCACCAGCGGCAGGGACCTACGAGCAGTACGTC.

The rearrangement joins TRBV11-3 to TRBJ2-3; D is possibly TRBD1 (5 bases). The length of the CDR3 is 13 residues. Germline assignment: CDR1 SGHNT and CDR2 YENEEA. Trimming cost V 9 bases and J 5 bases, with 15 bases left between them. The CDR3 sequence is CASAQGIVDTQYF. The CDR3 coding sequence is TGTGCCAGTGCCCAGGGAATTGTAGATACGCAGTATTTT.